This is a list of T cell receptor beta chains from one sample in a study of T cells in Graves' hyperthyroidism and ophthalmopathy. TCRdb redid the calling of the multiplex PCR reads with MiXCR, one entry per CDR3 protein. This repertoire shows about 400,000 distinct CDR3 sequences, under 15% found once; its top ten account for approximately 32%. What was sequenced was blood. The receptor source for this set is a woman in her 30s with Graves' hyperthyroidism. The CDR3 runs from the conserved cysteine through the conserved F or W. A D gene is named only where the DNA matches it firmly. A row's size may be missing; if present it is once, few, many or a size class.

CASSFRMTGEAFF | TGTGCCAGCAGCTTTAGGATGACAGGGGAAGCTTTCTTT | TRBV5-6 | TRBD1 | TRBJ1-1 | NA
CASSPTLYEQYF | TGTGCCAGCAGCCCGACCCTCTACGAGCAGTACTTC | TRBV28 | NA | TRBJ2-7 | many
CASSPRHRGVTEAFF | TGTGCCAGCAGTCCCCGTCACAGGGGTGTTACTGAAGCTTTCTTT | TRBV2 | TRBD1 | TRBJ1-1 | many
CASSTEPLGLAGNLKNIQYF | TGTGCCAGCAGTACTGAACCCCTCGGACTAGCGGGAAACCTGAAAAACATTCAGTACTTC | TRBV28 | TRBD2 | TRBJ2-4 | NA
CASSDPLAGVYNEQFF | TGTGCCAGCAGTGATCCGCTAGCGGGAGTATACAATGAGCAGTTCTTC | TRBV2 | TRBD2 | TRBJ2-1 | many
CASSVEEREGYNEQFF | TGTGCCAGCAGCGTAGAGGAGCGGGAGGGCTACAATGAGCAGTTCTTC | TRBV9 | TRBD2 | TRBJ2-1 | NA
CASSLRQTDTQYF | TGTGCCAGCAGCTTACGACAGACAGATACGCAGTATTTT | TRBV7-9 | NA | TRBJ2-3 | many
CAWSVPSGSRTTGELFF | TGTGCCTGGAGTGTACCGTCCGGTTCCAGGACCACCGGGGAGCTGTTTTTT | TRBV30 | NA | TRBJ2-2 | many
CSVEGLAGEGIGIYEQYF | TGCAGCGTTGAGGGACTAGCGGGAGAGGGGATCGGGATTTACGAGCAGTACTTC | TRBV29-1 | TRBD2 | TRBJ2-7 | NA
CGSSGGQGGPMNTEAFF | TGTGGCAGCAGTGGGGGACAGGGAGGGCCTATGAACACTGAAGCTTTCTTT | TRBV6-2/TRBV6-3 | TRBD1 | TRBJ1-1 | once
CASTKSGTGLFNEQFF | TGTGCCAGCACCAAATCCGGGACAGGGCTGTTCAATGAGCAGTTCTTC | TRBV28 | TRBD1 | TRBJ2-1 | many
CASSKWGPQTEAFF | TGTGCCAGCAGTAAATGGGGGCCTCAGACTGAAGCTTTCTTT | TRBV6-1 | NA | TRBJ1-1 | many
CASKFTSGSGDTQYF | TGTGCCAGCAAATTTACTAGCGGGAGCGGGGATACGCAGTATTTT | TRBV2 | TRBD2 | TRBJ2-3 | NA
CSVRGEGKPQHF | TGCAGCGTTCGGGGGGAAGGCAAGCCCCAGCATTTT | TRBV29-1 | NA | TRBJ1-5 | NA
CASSLGGDRRNQPQHF | TGTGCCAGCAGCTTGGGGGGGGACAGGCGCAATCAGCCCCAGCATTTT | TRBV7-6 | TRBD1 | TRBJ1-5 | many